The clone carrying this T cell receptor beta chain was detected only a few times. Sequencing was at survey level. This table comes from immunoSEQ multiplex PCR, and its TCRdb copy is limited to in-frame clones, with some not included. The sample shows about 64,000 clones, 80% to 90% of them seen only once. This specimen comes from a study of pediatric ulcerative colitis. The germline V gene encodes CDR1 LNHNV and CDR2 YYDKDF (reference sequence). Between the trimmed V and J ends, which lost 0 bases and 3 bases, there was a span of 3 bases. The CDR3 is made up of 13 amino acids. This receptor was obtained from a boy aged 5 to 17 with severe ulcerative colitis. The sequenced sample consisted of blood. V is TRBV15 and J is TRBJ1-5, with no clear D. The CDR3 loop reads CATSRDPNQPQHF. DNA of the CDR3: TGTGCCACCAGCAGAGATCCCAATCAGCCCCAGCATTTT.